Sequencing of this T cell receptor beta chain was carried out in a study of response to subunit inactivated influenza vaccine. General study results and limits: The authors put forward the suggestion that each seasonal influenza vaccination may bring in only a limited number of new T cells.

A single record per CDR3 protein comes from TCRdb applying MiXCR to the RT-PCR reads. The sample has fewer than 700,000 distinct CDR3 sequences, roughly 13% seen once. Of note for this clonotype: Its antigen is currently unknown.

Trimming took 0 bases from V and 5 from J; bases not matched to a gene: 8. The CDR3 runs to 15 residues. Per the germline V gene, CDR1 is DFQATT and CDR2 is SNEGSKA (reference sequence). The sequence derives from a man aged 45-65 years who received an inactivated influenza vaccine. The gene calls are TRBV20-1 and TRBJ2-5; 8 bases agree with TRBD2. The sequencing here drew on PBMCs from blood, taken 40 to 50 days after vaccination. CDR3 nucleotide sequence: TGCAGTGCTAGAGAACGAGCGGGAGTAGGTGAGACCCAGTACTTC. The encoded protein is CSARERAGVGETQYF.